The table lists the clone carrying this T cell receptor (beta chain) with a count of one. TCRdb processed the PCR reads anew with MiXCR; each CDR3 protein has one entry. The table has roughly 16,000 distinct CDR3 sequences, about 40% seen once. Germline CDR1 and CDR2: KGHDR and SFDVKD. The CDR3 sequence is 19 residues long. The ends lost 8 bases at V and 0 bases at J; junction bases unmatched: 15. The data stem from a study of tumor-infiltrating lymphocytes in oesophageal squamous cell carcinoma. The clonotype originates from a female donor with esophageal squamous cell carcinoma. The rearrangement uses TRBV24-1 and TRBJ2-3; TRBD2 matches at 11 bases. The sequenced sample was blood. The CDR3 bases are TGTGCCACCACCCCTAGTCCCGGGACTAGCGGCTCTAGCACAGATACGCAGTATTTT. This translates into CATTPSPGTSGSSTDTQYF.